This T cell receptor (beta chain) originates from a study of blood T cell repertoires in COVID-19. Assay used: immunoSEQ multiplex PCR; TCRdb lists only in-frame clones, some missing. The sample includes about 160,000 clones, roughly 80% of them seen just once. Cohorts were determined from participant-reported clinical history. The TCR originated in a woman between 40 and 50 years old with acute COVID-19. Sequencing was performed on PBMCs or T cells enriched from blood (not recorded which).

DNA of the CDR3: TGTGCCAGCAGCCGACTAGCGGGAGAAGGCAATGAGCAGTTCTTC. Amino acids: CASSRLAGEGNEQFF. V is TRBV7-6 and J is TRBJ2-1; the match to TRBD2 covers 12 bases. Germline values: CDR1 SGHVS, CDR2 FNYEAQ. V was clipped by 5 bases and J by 6 bases; unmatched bases: 5. There are 15 residues in the CDR3.